This entry is about one T cell receptor beta chain. Looked up from germline, CDR1 is MGHRA and CDR2 is YSYEKL. The CDR3 sequence is 16 residues long. Trimming removed 3 bases from V and 2 bases from J, with 17 bases in between. The data were obtained in a study of somatic mutations in cytotoxic T cells in rheumatoid arthritis. Original methodology: Published virus-specific TCRB sequences matched only a few of the patient CD8+ clones exceeding 1%. This table comes from immunoSEQ multiplex PCR, and its TCRdb copy is limited to in-frame clones, with some not included. For V, J and clone size, that table is used; D and trimming come from the DNA. Among thousands of clones, around 90% were seen once, and the ten largest hold 17%.

The TCR was taken from a man aged 40-55 years with rheumatoid arthritis. Specimen: CD8+ T cells sorted from blood. The chain links TRBV4-1 to TRBJ2-7, with D possibly being TRBD1 (6 bases). The CDR3 DNA is TGCGCCAGCAGCCAGGGTGAACGGACAGCCCCCTACGAGCAGTACTTC. Encoded protein: CASSQGERTAPYEQYF.